These 25 T cell receptor beta chains originate from one sample sequenced in a study of blood T cell repertoires in COVID-19. Some clones are missing from TCRdb's copy, which holds only in-frame ones; the method was immunoSEQ multiplex PCR. The table records about 14,000 clones, about 87% of them present only once. Material: peripheral blood. These receptors came from a human donor in a cohort sampled during active COVID-19.

V and J are TRBV10-3 and TRBJ1-3, with a tentative D call TRBD1 (5 bases). The germline gives CDR1 ENHRY, CDR2 SYGVKD. The CDR3 loop spans 12 amino acids. V was cut by 9 bases and J by 0 bases, with 6 bases left in between. The CDR3 coding sequence is TGTGCCATACAGGACTCTGGAAACACCATATATTTT. As protein: CAIQDSGNTIYF.

This clone is labeled medium-sized. The chain recombines TRBV12-3 or TRBV12-4 with TRBJ2-7; 8 bases are a match to TRBD2. The V segment lost 4 bases and the J segment 5 bases; nucleotides outside the gene matches: 4. The length of the CDR3 is 13 residues. The CDR3 region is CASSWTSFHEQYF. In DNA form, the CDR3 reads TGTGCCAGCAGTTGGACTAGCTTCCACGAGCAGTACTTC.

V and J are TRBV9 and TRBJ2-3; 9 bases match TRBD2. Germline trimming cut 0 bases from V and 3 bases from J; bases unmatched to any gene: 2. Germline V lookup: CDR1 SGDLS, CDR2 YYNGEE. The CDR3 is 15 residues long. CDR3 nucleotide sequence: TGTGCCAGCAGCGTAGGTGGACTAGCGACAGATACGCAGTATTTT. It codes for CASSVGGLATDTQYF.

The genes are TRBV7-8 and TRBJ2-1, with a tentative D call TRBD2 (5 bases). Germline values: CDR1 SGHVS, CDR2 FQNEAQ. V was shortened by 2 bases and J by 7 bases, with 18 bases between the two germline ends. This CDR3 is 16 amino acids long. The CDR3 here is CASSLRATRDSNEQFF. For the CDR3, the DNA is TGTGCCAGCAGCTTAAGAGCCACCCGGGATAGTAATGAGCAGTTCTTC.

The chain is built from TRBV10-2 and TRBJ2-7; possible D gene TRBD1, 7 bases. The CDR3 consists of 14 residues. V lost 2 bases, J lost 3 bases, and 11 bases lay in between. The germline CDR1 and CDR2 sequences are WSHSY and SAAADI. CDR3 residues: CASSEGRGDYEQYF. CDR3 DNA sequence: TGCGCCAGCAGTGAGGGCAGGGGGGACTACGAGCAGTACTTC.

This chain links TRBV5-1 with TRBJ2-2; 14 bases match TRBD2. The germline gives CDR1 SGHRS, CDR2 YFSETQ. Trimming at V came to 4 bases and at J to 7 bases, leaving 9 bases not matched to a gene. The CDR3 spans 17 residues. This CDR3 is CASSGTSGSRWNGELFF. CDR3 DNA: TGCGCCAGCAGCGGGACTAGCGGGAGTCGGTGGAACGGGGAGCTGTTTTTT.

The table lists this clone with a count of one. The chain links TRBV11-1 to TRBJ2-7; 9 nucleotides match TRBD1. The germline gives CDR1 SGHAT, CDR2 FQDESV (reference sequence). Trimming at V came to 6 bases and at J to 6 bases, leaving 12 bases not matched to a gene. CDR3 length equals 15 residues. This CDR3 is CASSRGPGQGVEQYF. CDR3 nucleotides: TGTGCCAGCAGTCGAGGTCCGGGACAGGGTGTCGAGCAGTACTTC.

The V call is TRBV27, the J call TRBJ2-1; D gene uncertain. V was pared by 6 bases and J by 4 bases, with 4 bases between. The CDR3 is 11 residues long. The V gene's germline CDR1 is MNHEY and CDR2 SMNVEV (reference sequence). CDR3 protein: CASSNYNEQFF. CDR3 bases: TGTGCCAGCAGCAATTACAATGAGCAGTTCTTC.

In DNA form, the CDR3 reads TGTGCCGAGGACAGGGGGCATGAAAAACTGTTTTTT. It is translated as CAEDRGHEKLFF. The rearrangement joins TRBV6-4 to TRBJ1-4; 11 nucleotides match TRBD1. This CDR3 contains 12 residues. The trim removed 11 bases at V and 6 bases at J, leaving 2 bases unmatched. Germline CDR1 MRHNA, CDR2 SNTAGT.

The chain links TRBV30 to TRBJ1-2; no clear D gene. Germline V gene lookup returns CDR1 GTSNPN and CDR2 SVGIG (reference sequence). The CDR3 is 14 residues long. The ends were cut back, 0 bases at V and 4 bases at J, with 12 bases in the middle. The DNA of the CDR3 is TGTGCCTGGAGTGTACGGTCCGCCTTCTATGGCTACACCTTC. This encodes CAWSVRSAFYGYTF.

This clone was recorded only once. The V and J genes are TRBV28 and TRBJ2-7; possibly TRBD2 for D (5 bases). The CDR3 is 14 amino acids. V dropped 6 bases and J dropped 8 bases, with 20 bases sitting between them. From germline, CDR1 is MDHEN and CDR2 SYDVKM. The CDR3 DNA sequence: TGTGCCAGCAGAGACCGGGAAAGAGTTCCTAAGCAGTACTTC. Protein sequence: CASRDRERVPKQYF.

The V and J genes are TRBV5-5 and TRBJ2-1, with D perhaps TRBD2 (5 bases). This CDR3 has 15 amino acids. V gave up 4 bases and J gave up 0 bases, with 11 bases separating them. Germline loops: CDR1 SGHKS, CDR2 YYEKEE (reference sequence). CDR3 in amino acids: CASSTDGLSYNEQFF. DNA for the CDR3: TGTGCCAGCAGCACCGACGGACTCTCCTACAATGAGCAGTTCTTC.

The J gene is TRBJ1-5, the V gene TRBV28; the D gene is possibly TRBD1 (6 bases). V lost 3 bases, J lost 3 bases, and 9 bases lay in between. Germline V CDR1 and CDR2: MDHEN, SYDVKM. This CDR3 has 14 amino acids. The CDR3 here is CASSFGQINQPQHF. The CDR3 DNA reads TGTGCCAGCAGTTTTGGACAGATCAATCAGCCCCAGCATTTT.

This chain links TRBV7-2 with TRBJ1-5; D gene ambiguous. Germline CDR1 is SGHTA and CDR2 is FQGNSA. V gave up 2 bases and J gave up 7 bases, with 12 bases separating them. The CDR3 extends over 14 amino acids. CDR3 residues: CASSLKGGGQPQHF. In DNA, the CDR3 is TGTGCCAGCAGCTTAAAGGGCGGCGGGCAGCCCCAGCATTTT.

DNA of the CDR3: TGTGCCAGCAGCTCCCGACTAGCGGGGTACACCGGGGAGCTGTTTTTT. As protein: CASSSRLAGYTGELFF. The V call is TRBV7-9, the J call TRBJ2-2; 11 bases align to TRBD2. The CDR3 sequence is 16 residues long. The germline V gene encodes CDR1 SEHNR and CDR2 FQNEAQ (reference sequence). Trimming took 4 bases from V and 3 from J; bases not matched to a gene: 4. Using reference TRBV7-9 and TRBJ2-2 for the parts outside the CDR3, the full variable domain is DTGVSQNPRHKITKRGQNVTFRCDPISEHNRLYWYRQTLGQGPEFLTYFQNEAQLEKSRLLSDRFSAERPKGSFSTLEIQRTEQGDSAMYLCASSSRLAGYTGELFFGEGSRLTVL.

The chain combines TRBV13 with TRBJ2-7, with D unresolved. The CDR3 loop spans 14 amino acids. Germline V gives CDR1 PRHDT, CDR2 FYEKMQ (reference sequence). Trimming shortened V by 0 bases and J by 7 bases, and 13 bases separated the two germline ends. DNA for the CDR3: TGTGCCAGCAGCTTAGGTGGTGGGCCTGTAGAGCAGTACTTC. This gives the protein CASSLGGGPVEQYF.

The genes are TRBV5-1 and TRBJ2-2; D unresolved. V lost 5 bases and J lost 8, with 22 bases in between. Germline V gene sequence: CDR1 SGHRS, CDR2 YFSETQ. The CDR3 is 16 residues long. CDR3 DNA sequence: TGCGCCAGCAGTTCATCAGGTGTCGATGTTGCTGGGGAGCTGTTTTTT. Its protein is CASSSSGVDVAGELFF.

This clone was observed once. The DNA of the CDR3 is TGCGCCAGCAGCTTGGCCGCTACAGGGGCGACAGGAAACACCATATATTTT. Translating gives CASSLAATGATGNTIYF. The chain recombines TRBV5-1 with TRBJ1-3; 7 nucleotides line up with TRBD1. Germline trimming cut 0 bases from V and 4 bases from J; bases unmatched to any gene: 10. This CDR3 spans 17 amino acids. Germline CDR1 SGHRS, CDR2 YFSETQ. The full variable domain, rest sourced from reference TRBV5-1 and TRBJ1-3, is KAGVTQTPRYLIKTRGQQVTLSCSPISGHRSVSWYQQTPGQGLQFLFEYFSETQRNKGNFPGRFSGRQFSNSRSEMNVSTLELGDSALYLCASSLAATGATGNTIYFGEGSWLTVV.

The rearrangement joins TRBV6-5 to TRBJ2-7; D is possibly TRBD1 (5 bases). The CDR3 spans 13 residues. CDR1 MNHEY and CDR2 SVGAGI come from the germline V gene. Trimming removed 6 bases at V and 4 bases at J, with 13 bases between. The CDR3 sequence is CASRPTGIYEQYF. CDR3 DNA sequence: TGTGCCAGCAGACCAACAGGTATTTACGAGCAGTACTTC.

This clone showed up just once. The genes are TRBV6-5 and TRBJ1-6; the D is unclear. CDR1 is MNHEY and CDR2 is SVGAGI in the germline V gene. The CDR3 covers 14 residues. The V end was cut by 0 bases, the J end by 10 bases, with 10 bases between. The CDR3 DNA is TGTGCCAGCAGTTACTCGGGCTCCGTATCACCCCTCCACTTT. Protein product: CASSYSGSVSPLHF.

This clone was seen once. The rearrangement joins TRBV9 to TRBJ1-2; maybe TRBD1 (6 bases). Germline CDR1 and CDR2: SGDLS and YYNGEE. Trimming removed 0 bases at V and 7 bases at J, with 13 bases between. This CDR3 is 14 amino acids long. CDR3 residues: CASSVGQGIFGYTF. In nucleotides, the CDR3 is TGTGCCAGCAGCGTAGGCCAGGGGATTTTTGGCTACACCTTC. The whole variable domain, remainder taken from reference TRBV9 and TRBJ1-2, is DSGVTQTPKHLITATGQRVTLRCSPRSGDLSVYWYQQSLDQGLQFLIQYYNGEERAKGNILERFSAQQFPDLHSELNLSSLELGDSALYFCASSVGQGIFGYTFGSGTRLTVV.

V gene TRBV7-2 combines with J gene TRBJ2-1; maybe TRBD1 (5 bases). Trimming pared 3 bases from V and 3 bases from J, leaving 12 bases between. The CDR3 extends over 15 amino acids. CDR1 and CDR2 from the germline V gene are SGHTA and FQGNSA. The CDR3 reads CASSLQGFGYNEQFF. The CDR3 DNA reads TGTGCCAGCAGCTTGCAGGGATTCGGCTACAATGAGCAGTTCTTC.

The genes are TRBV19 and TRBJ1-1; no clear D gene. The CDR3 consists of 14 residues. V lost 4 bases, J lost 0 bases, and 9 bases lay in between. Germline V CDR1 and CDR2: LNHDA, SQIVND (reference sequence). The DNA for the CDR3 is TGTGCCAGTAGTAGCTATGGTGTGAACACTGAAGCTTTCTTT. The encoded protein is CASSSYGVNTEAFF.

This chain links TRBV7-2 with TRBJ1-1, with 7 bases matching TRBD1. Looked up from germline, CDR1 is SGHTA and CDR2 is FQGNSA. The CDR3 sequence is 14 residues long. V shed 6 bases, J shed 7 bases, and the junction held 11 bases outside the gene matches. The DNA of the CDR3 is TGTGCCAGCAGGGACAGGACAGCAAACCGTGAAGCTTTCTTT. Its protein product is CASRDRTANREAFF.

The rearrangement uses TRBV5-5 and TRBJ1-5; D gene uncertain. The V gene's germline CDR1 is SGHKS and CDR2 YYEKEE (reference sequence). The CDR3 is made up of 15 amino acids. V was cut by 0 bases and J by 5 bases, with 12 bases left in between. CDR3 DNA sequence: TGTGCCAGCAGCTTGGGAGGGCCAGCTGATCAGCCCCAGCATTTT. It specifies CASSLGGPADQPQHF.